This T cell receptor beta chain is from a study of OX40 agonist ivuxolimab in advanced cancers. Study background: Dose-escalation patients were diagnosed with hepatocellular carcinoma, melanoma, renal cell cancer or head and neck cancer. Among those enrolled, mean age was approximately 62 years (range 23 to 79) and about 81% were male. Findings of the study overall: It was not determined which antigens were specifically recognized by the peripheral T cells that had undergone clonal expansion. CD8+ T cells were the subset that, on average, had more expanded clones than CD4+.

Using immunoSEQ multiplex PCR, the repertoire was profiled, and TCRdb retains in-frame clones only, with some absent. The table has tens of thousands of clones, approximately 91% seen once; the top ten hold around 6.9%. CDR3 size: 12 residues. Germline V gene data show CDR1 as LNHDA and CDR2 as SQIVND (reference sequence). V was shortened by 1 base and J by 6 bases, with 6 bases between the two germline ends. A note on this clone: Its antigen is unknown.

The chain joins TRBV19 to TRBJ1-2; D uncertain. The clonotype originates from an adult with an advanced solid tumor such as melanoma, head and neck, liver or kidney cancer. Sample: CD4+ or CD8+ T cells sorted from blood, taken in a trial of the OX40 agonist ivuxolimab. This chain's CDR3 is CASSIGPHGYTF. The CDR3 coding sequence is TGTGCCAGTAGTATAGGGCCGCATGGCTACACCTTC.